This T cell receptor (beta chain) was captured by sequencing in a study of blood T cell repertoires in COVID-19. Study as a whole: COVID-19 samples collected from the United States, Italy and Spain covered acute and convalescent phases.

Per the authors' pipeline: Reference gene primer amplification gave nucleated cell count estimates. Only in-frame clones appear in the TCRdb table, and some are missing; sequencing was by immunoSEQ multiplex PCR. V, J and clone size derive from that table, while D and trimming were established from the DNA sequence. The table shows 270,000 or so clones, with around 86% occurring only once. V shed 1 base and J 9 bases; nucleotides not matched to a gene: 9. Germline values: CDR1 GTSNPN, CDR2 SVGIG (reference sequence). The CDR3 runs 15 residues. Grouping used clinical history reported by participants in a survey and questionnaire. This clone appeared once.

The receptor was derived from a woman aged 18-35 years who had recovered from COVID-19. This sequence joins TRBV30 and TRBJ2-4; 10 bases are shared with TRBD2. The sequencing input was PBMCs or T cells enriched from blood (not recorded which). The CDR3 reads CAWSGLAGAGGIQYF. CDR3 DNA sequence: TGTGCCTGGAGTGGCCTAGCGGGAGCCGGGGGCATTCAGTACTTC.